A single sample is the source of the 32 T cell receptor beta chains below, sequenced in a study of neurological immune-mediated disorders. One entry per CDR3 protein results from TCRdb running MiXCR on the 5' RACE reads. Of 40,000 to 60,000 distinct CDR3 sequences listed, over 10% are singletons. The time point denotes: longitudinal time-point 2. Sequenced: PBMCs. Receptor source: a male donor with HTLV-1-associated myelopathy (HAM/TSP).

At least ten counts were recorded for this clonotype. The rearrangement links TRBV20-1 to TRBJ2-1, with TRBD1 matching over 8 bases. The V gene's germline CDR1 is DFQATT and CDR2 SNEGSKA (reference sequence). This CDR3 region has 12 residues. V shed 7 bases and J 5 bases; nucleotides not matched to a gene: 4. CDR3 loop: CSETGANNEQFF. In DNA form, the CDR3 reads TGCAGTGAGACAGGGGCCAACAATGAGCAGTTCTTC.

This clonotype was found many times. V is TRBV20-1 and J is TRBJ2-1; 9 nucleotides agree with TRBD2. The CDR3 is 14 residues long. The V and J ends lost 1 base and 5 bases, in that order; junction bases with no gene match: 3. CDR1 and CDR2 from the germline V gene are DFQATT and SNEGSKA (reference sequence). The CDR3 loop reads CSARVASGNNEQFF. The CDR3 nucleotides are TGCAGTGCTAGAGTAGCTAGCGGGAACAATGAGCAGTTCTTC.

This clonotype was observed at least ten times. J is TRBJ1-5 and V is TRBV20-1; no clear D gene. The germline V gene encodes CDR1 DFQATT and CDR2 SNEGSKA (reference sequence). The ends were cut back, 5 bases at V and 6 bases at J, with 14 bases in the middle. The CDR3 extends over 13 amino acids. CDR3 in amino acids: CSAGGQRRQPQHF. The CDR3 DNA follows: TGCAGTGCTGGAGGGCAGAGGCGTCAGCCCCAGCATTTT.

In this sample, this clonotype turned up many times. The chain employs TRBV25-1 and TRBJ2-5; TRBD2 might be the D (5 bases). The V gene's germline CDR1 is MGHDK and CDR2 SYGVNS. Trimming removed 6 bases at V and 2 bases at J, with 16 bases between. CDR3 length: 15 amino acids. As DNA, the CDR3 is TGTGCCAGCAGGCCGACCTTCGAGGGTCAAGAGACCCAGTACTTC. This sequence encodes CASRPTFEGQETQYF.

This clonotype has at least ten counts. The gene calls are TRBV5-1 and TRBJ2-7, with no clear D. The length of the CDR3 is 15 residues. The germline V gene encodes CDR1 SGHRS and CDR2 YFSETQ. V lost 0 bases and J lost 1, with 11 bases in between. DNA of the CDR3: TGCGCCAGCAGCTTGGATCGTGGGGTTTCCTACGAGCAGTACTTC. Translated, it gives CASSLDRGVSYEQYF. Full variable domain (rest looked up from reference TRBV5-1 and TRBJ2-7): KAGVTQTPRYLIKTRGQQVTLSCSPISGHRSVSWYQQTPGQGLQFLFEYFSETQRNKGNFPGRFSGRQFSNSRSEMNVSTLELGDSALYLCASSLDRGVSYEQYFGPGTRLTVT.

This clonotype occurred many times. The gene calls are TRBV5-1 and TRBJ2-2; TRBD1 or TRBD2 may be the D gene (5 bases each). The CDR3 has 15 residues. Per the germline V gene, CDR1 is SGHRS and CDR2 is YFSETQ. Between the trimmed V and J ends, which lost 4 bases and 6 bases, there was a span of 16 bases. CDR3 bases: TGCGCCAGCAGCGAAGCGGCAGGGATCCCCGGGGAGCTGTTTTTT. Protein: CASSEAAGIPGELFF.

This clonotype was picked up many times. CDR3: CASSEFGESDEQYF. The DNA of the CDR3 is TGTGCCAGCAGTGAATTTGGGGAATCGGACGAGCAGTACTTC. The rearrangement links TRBV25-1 to TRBJ2-7, with unresolved D. V was trimmed by 1 base and J by 5 bases, leaving 12 bases between them. This CDR3 is 14 amino acids long. Germline CDR1 and CDR2: MGHDK and SYGVNS.

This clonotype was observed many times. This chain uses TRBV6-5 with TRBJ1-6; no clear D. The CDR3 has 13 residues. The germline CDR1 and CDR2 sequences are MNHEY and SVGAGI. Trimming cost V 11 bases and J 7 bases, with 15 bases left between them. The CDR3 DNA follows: TGTGCCGTGGGAGAAGGTCGGAATTCACCCCTCCACTTT. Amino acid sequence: CAVGEGRNSPLHF.

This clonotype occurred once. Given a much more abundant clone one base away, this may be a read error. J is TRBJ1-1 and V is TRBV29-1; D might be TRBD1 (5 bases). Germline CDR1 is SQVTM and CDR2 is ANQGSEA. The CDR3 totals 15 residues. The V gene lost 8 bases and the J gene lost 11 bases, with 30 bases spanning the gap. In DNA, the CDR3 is TGCAGCATGCTGCAATACGGGACGCCCGACTCTGGGGCTTTCTTT. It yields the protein CSMLQYGTPDSGAFF. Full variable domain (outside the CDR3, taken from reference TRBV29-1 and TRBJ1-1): SAVISQKPSRDICQRGTSLTIQCQVDSQVTMMFWYRQQPGQSLTLIATANQGSEATYESGFVIDKFPISRPNLTFSTLTVSNMSPEDSSIYLCSMLQYGTPDSGAFFGQGTRLTVV.

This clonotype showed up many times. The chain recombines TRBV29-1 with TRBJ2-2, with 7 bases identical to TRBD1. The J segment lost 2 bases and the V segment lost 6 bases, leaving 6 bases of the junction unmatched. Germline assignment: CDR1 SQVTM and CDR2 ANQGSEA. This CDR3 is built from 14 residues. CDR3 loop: CSVRGQINTGELFF. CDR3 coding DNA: TGCAGCGTGAGGGGACAGATAAACACCGGGGAGCTGTTTTTT.

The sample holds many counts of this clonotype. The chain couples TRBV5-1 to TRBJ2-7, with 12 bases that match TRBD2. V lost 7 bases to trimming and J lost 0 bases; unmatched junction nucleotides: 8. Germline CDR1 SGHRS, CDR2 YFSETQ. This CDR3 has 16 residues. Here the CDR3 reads CASSGLAGFSSYEQYF. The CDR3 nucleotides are TGCGCCAGCTCAGGACTAGCGGGGTTCAGCTCCTACGAGCAGTACTTC.

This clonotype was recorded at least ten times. The CDR3 nucleotides are TGCAGTGCTAGAGTGGCGATCGCTAACGAGCAGTACTTC. It codes for CSARVAIANEQYF. This chain uses TRBV20-1 with TRBJ2-7; unclear D gene. This CDR3 region has 13 residues. Germline values: CDR1 DFQATT, CDR2 SNEGSKA (reference sequence). V lost 1 base and J 5 bases, leaving 12 bases between the germline ends.

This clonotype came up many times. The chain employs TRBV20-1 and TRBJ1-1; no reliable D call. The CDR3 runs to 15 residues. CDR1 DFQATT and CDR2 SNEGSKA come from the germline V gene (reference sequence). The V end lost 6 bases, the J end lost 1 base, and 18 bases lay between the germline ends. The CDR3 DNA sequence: TGCAGTGCCCGGGAGGCCGTAGGTTGGAACACTGAAGCTTTCTTT. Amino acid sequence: CSAREAVGWNTEAFF.

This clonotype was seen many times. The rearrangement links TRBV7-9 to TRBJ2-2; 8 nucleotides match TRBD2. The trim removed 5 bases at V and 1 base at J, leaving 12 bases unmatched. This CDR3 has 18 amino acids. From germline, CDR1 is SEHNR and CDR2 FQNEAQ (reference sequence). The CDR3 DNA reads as TGTGCCAGCAGCCGGACTAGCCGGGGGTATTTGAACACCGGGGAGCTGTTTTTT. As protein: CASSRTSRGYLNTGELFF.

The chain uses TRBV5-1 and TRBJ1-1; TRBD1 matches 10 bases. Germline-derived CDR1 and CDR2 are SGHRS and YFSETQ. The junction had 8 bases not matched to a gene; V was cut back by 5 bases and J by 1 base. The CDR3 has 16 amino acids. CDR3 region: CASRRQGAGGNTEAFF. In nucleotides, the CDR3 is TGCGCCAGCAGAAGACAGGGGGCGGGGGGGAACACTGAAGCTTTCTTT.

CDR3 nucleotides: TGTGCCAGCAGCCCACTCTACGAGCAGTACTTC. It yields the protein CASSPLYEQYF. V is TRBV6-6 and J is TRBJ2-7; D gene ambiguous. Germline CDR1 MNHNY, CDR2 SVGAGI (reference sequence). There are 11 residues in the CDR3. V was shortened by 6 bases and J by 3 bases, with 6 bases between the two germline ends.

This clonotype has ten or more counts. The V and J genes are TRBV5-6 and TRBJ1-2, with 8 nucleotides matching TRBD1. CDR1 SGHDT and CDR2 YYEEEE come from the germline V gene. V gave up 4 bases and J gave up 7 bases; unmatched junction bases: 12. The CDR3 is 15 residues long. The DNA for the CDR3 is TGTGCCAGCAGCGAGGGCGGGACAGGAGGTTTTGGCTACACCTTC. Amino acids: CASSEGGTGGFGYTF. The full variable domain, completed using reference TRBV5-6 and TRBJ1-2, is DAGVTQSPTHLIKTRGQQVTLRCSPKSGHDTVSWYQQALGQGPQFIFQYYEEEERQRGNFPDRFSGHQFPNYSSELNVNALLLGDSALYLCASSEGGTGGFGYTFGSGTRLTVV.

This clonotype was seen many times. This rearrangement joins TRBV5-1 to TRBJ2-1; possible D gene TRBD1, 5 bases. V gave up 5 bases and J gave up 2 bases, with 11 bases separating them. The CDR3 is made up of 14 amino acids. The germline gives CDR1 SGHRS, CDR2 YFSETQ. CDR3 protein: CASSVGQPYNEQFF. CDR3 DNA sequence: TGCGCCAGCAGTGTGGGGCAGCCCTACAATGAGCAGTTCTTC.

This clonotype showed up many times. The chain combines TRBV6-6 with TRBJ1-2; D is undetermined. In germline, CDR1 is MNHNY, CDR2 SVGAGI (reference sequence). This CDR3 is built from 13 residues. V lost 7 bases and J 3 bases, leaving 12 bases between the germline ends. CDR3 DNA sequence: TGTGCCAGCACCCCTCGGAGGGACTATGGCTACACCTTC. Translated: CASTPRRDYGYTF.

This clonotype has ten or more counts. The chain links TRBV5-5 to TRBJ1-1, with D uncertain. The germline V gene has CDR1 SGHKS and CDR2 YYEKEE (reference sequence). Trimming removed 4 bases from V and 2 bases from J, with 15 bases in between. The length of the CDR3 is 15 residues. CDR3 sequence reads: CASSQSMGKNTEAFF. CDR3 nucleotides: TGTGCCAGCAGCCAGTCTATGGGAAAAAACACTGAAGCTTTCTTT.

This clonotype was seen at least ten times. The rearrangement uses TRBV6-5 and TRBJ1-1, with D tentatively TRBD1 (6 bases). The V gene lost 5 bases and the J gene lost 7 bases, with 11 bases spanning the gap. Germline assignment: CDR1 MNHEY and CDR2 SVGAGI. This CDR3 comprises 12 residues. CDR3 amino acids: CASSADSNEAFF. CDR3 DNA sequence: TGTGCCAGCAGTGCGGACAGTAATGAAGCTTTCTTT.

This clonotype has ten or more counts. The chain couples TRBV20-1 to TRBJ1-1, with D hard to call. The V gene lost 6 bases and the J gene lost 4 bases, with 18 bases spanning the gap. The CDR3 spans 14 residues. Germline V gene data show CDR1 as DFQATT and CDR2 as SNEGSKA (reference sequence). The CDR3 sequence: CSAPWYPAGTEAFF. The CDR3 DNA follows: TGCAGTGCGCCTTGGTACCCCGCGGGCACTGAAGCTTTCTTT.

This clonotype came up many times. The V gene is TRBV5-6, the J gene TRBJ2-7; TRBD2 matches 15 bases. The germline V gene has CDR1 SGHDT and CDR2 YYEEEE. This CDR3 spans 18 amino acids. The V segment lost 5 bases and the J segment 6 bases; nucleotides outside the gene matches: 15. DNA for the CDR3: TGTGCCAGCAGTAGAGGACTAGCGGGGGGGACCCATTGGGTCGAGCAGTACTTC. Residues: CASSRGLAGGTHWVEQYF.

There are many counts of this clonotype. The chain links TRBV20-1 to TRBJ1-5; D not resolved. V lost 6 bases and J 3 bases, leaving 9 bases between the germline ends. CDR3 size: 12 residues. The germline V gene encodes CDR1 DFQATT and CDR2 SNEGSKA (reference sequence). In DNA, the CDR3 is TGCAGTGCGGGCGGTTTCAATCAGCCCCAGCATTTT. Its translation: CSAGGFNQPQHF.

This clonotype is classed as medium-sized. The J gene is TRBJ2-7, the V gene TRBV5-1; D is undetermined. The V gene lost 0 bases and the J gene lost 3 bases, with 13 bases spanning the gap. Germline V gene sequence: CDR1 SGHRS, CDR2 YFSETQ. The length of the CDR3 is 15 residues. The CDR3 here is CASSLGLARNYEQYF. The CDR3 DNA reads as TGCGCCAGCAGCTTGGGTTTAGCCCGTAACTACGAGCAGTACTTC.

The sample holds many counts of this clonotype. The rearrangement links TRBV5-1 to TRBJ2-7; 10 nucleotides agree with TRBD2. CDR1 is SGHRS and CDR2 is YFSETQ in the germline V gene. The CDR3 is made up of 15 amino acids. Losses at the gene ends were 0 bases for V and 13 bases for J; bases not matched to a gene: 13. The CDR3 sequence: CASSLDGTSAAGCYF. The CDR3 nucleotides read TGCGCCAGCAGCTTGGACGGGACTAGCGCCGCGGGTTGCTACTTC.

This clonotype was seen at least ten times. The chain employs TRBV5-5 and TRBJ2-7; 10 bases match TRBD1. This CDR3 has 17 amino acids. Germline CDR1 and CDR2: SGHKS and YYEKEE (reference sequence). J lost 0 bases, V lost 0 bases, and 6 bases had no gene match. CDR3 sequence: CASSLGRGQGSSYEQYF. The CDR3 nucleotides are TGTGCCAGCAGCTTGGGAAGGGGACAGGGGAGCTCCTACGAGCAGTACTTC. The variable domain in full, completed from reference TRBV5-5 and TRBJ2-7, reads DAGVTQSPTHLIKTRGQQVTLRCSPISGHKSVSWYQQVLGQGPQFIFQYYEKEERGRGNFPDRFSARQFPNYSSELNVNALLLGDSALYLCASSLGRGQGSSYEQYFGPGTRLTVT.

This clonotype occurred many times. CDR3 nucleotides: TGCAGTGCTAGGGGGGCCAGCGATGCCTACGAGCAGTACTTC. Protein product: CSARGASDAYEQYF. This chain joins TRBV20-1 and TRBJ2-7, with D maybe TRBD1 (6 bases). Germline CDR1 is DFQATT and CDR2 is SNEGSKA (reference sequence). Trimming removed 3 bases from V and 2 bases from J, with 14 bases in between. CDR3 size: 14 residues.

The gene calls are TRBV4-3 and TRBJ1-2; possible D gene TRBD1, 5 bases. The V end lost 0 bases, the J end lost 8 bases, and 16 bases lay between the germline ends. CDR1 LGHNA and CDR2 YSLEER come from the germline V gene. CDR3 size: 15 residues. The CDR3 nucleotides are TGCGCCAGCAGCCAAGAGGGGCGTCGGGCAGGCGGCTACACCTTC. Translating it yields CASSQEGRRAGGYTF.

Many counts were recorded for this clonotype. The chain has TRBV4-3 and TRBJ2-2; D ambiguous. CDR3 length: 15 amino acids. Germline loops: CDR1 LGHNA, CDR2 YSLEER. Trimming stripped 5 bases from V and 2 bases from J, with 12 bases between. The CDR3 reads CASSSSTSNTGELFF. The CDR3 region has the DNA TGCGCCAGCAGCTCCTCGACCAGTAACACCGGGGAGCTGTTTTTT.

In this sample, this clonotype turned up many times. CDR3 coding DNA: TGCGCCAGCAGCTCCGCGGGACCAGGGGACACCATATATTTT. Protein product: CASSSAGPGDTIYF. J is TRBJ1-3 and V is TRBV5-1; the D gene is possibly TRBD1 (6 bases). This CDR3 has 14 residues. V lost 3 bases, J lost 8 bases, and 15 bases lay in between. CDR1 is SGHRS and CDR2 is YFSETQ in the germline V gene.

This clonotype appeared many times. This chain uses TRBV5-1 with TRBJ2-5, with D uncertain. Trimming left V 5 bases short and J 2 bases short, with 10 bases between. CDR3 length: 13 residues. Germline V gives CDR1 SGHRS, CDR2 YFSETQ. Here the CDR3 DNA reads TGCGCCAGCAGTAGGATCAGGCAAGAGACCCAGTACTTC. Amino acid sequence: CASSRIRQETQYF.